Below are 32 T cell receptor beta chains sequenced from a single sample in a study of beta chain features in type 1 diabetes. The sequenced template was cDNA made from the entire isolated RNA. Measured with immunoSEQ multiplex PCR; TCRdb has only the in-frame clones, and not every one. The data contain a few hundred thousand clones, 12% to 15% of them singletons. Source material: central memory CD4+ T cells from blood. The source of these receptors is a man in his thirties or forties in good health.

The sample holds a few counts of this clone. CDR3: CASSPSGRTDTQYF. The CDR3 DNA is TGTGCCAGCAGCCCAAGCGGGAGGACAGATACGCAGTATTTT. The rearrangement joins TRBV11-1 to TRBJ2-3; 9 bases align to TRBD2. Germline loops: CDR1 SGHAT, CDR2 FQDESV (reference sequence). The junction had 3 bases not matched to a gene; V was cut back by 5 bases and J by 3 bases. The CDR3 spans 14 residues.

This clone was counted only a few times. A much larger clone differs from this one at a single base, so this may be a read error. The rearrangement links TRBV11-2 to TRBJ2-3; D possibly uses TRBD1 or TRBD2 (5 bases each). The CDR3 extends over 14 amino acids. Germline CDR1 and CDR2: SGHAT and FQNNGV. V lost 3 bases to trimming and J lost 0 bases, with 7 bases between them. This CDR3 is CASSFGASTDTQYF. The CDR3 DNA reads as TGTGCCAGCAGCTTCGGGGCCAGCACAGATACGCAGTATTTT.

The table lists this clone with a few counts. The genes are TRBV9 and TRBJ1-1; D remains unclear. The V gene lost 0 bases and the J gene lost 2 bases, with 14 bases spanning the gap. The germline V gene has CDR1 SGDLS and CDR2 YYNGEE. This CDR3 is built from 16 residues. The CDR3 sequence: CASSVERTPGNTEAFF. Here the CDR3 DNA reads TGTGCCAGCAGCGTAGAGCGGACCCCTGGAAACACTGAAGCTTTCTTT.

This clone was counted many times. CDR3: CASSLVRDRNQPQHF. The CDR3 DNA is TGTGCCAGCAGCTTGGTGAGGGACAGGAATCAGCCCCAGCATTTT. J is TRBJ1-5 and V is TRBV5-4, with 8 positions matching TRBD1. This CDR3 region has 15 residues. Germline CDR1 and CDR2: SGHNT and YYREEE (reference sequence). J lost 4 bases, V lost 0 bases, and 3 bases had no gene match.

The chain has TRBV5-5 and TRBJ2-7, with D uncertain. Germline lookup yields CDR1 SGHKS and CDR2 YYEKEE (reference sequence). The CDR3 totals 12 residues. Trimming left V 0 bases short and J 3 bases short, with 4 bases between. DNA for the CDR3: TGTGCCAGCAGCTTGGACTTCTACGAGCAGTACGTC. The encoded protein is CASSLDFYEQYV.

The chain combines TRBV6-1 with TRBJ2-4; D is uncertain. Per the germline V gene, CDR1 is MNHNS and CDR2 is SASEGT. Trimming took 1 base from V and 2 from J, leaving 3 bases between them. The CDR3 runs to 13 residues. The CDR3, as DNA: TGTGCCAGCAGTGAAGGTTCCAAAAACATTCAGTACTTC. This translates into CASSEGSKNIQYF.

The table lists this clone with a few counts. V is TRBV7-2 and J is TRBJ2-3, with 10 bases fitting TRBD2. The V gene end was trimmed by 4 bases and the J gene end by 2 bases; junction bases not matched to a gene: 3. Germline values: CDR1 SGHTA, CDR2 FQGNSA. CDR3 size: 15 residues. The CDR3 region has the DNA TGTGCCAGCAGCTCAGCGGGGGGGCCCACAGATACGCAGTATTTT. Translating gives CASSSAGGPTDTQYF.

This clone was detected a few times. The chain carries TRBV2 and TRBJ1-4; D unclear. V was trimmed by 6 bases and J by 6 bases, leaving 5 bases between them. This CDR3 region has 11 residues. The germline V gene encodes CDR1 SNHLY and CDR2 FYNNEI. Written as DNA, the CDR3 is TGTGCCAGCAGGGGATATGAAAAACTGTTTTTT. Translating gives CASRGYEKLFF.

The V and J genes are TRBV7-2 and TRBJ1-5, with D tentatively TRBD1 (5 bases). Trimming removed 6 bases from V and 4 bases from J, with 16 bases in between. Germline CDR1 is SGHTA and CDR2 is FQGNSA. This CDR3 is 15 amino acids long. CDR3 protein: CASSYLGGSNQPQHF. The CDR3 DNA sequence: TGTGCCAGCAGTTACCTGGGGGGGTCAAATCAGCCCCAGCATTTT.

The chain's CDR3 is CASSEAGYSYNEQFF. For the CDR3, the DNA is TGTGCCAGCAGTGAAGCTGGTTACTCTTACAATGAGCAGTTCTTC. V gene TRBV2 combines with J gene TRBJ2-1; no definite D call. V lost 0 bases to trimming and J lost 4 bases, with 10 bases between them. The CDR3 totals 15 residues. CDR1 and CDR2 from the germline V gene are SNHLY and FYNNEI.

This clone was seen a few times. V gene TRBV10-3 combines with J gene TRBJ1-2, with unresolved D. This CDR3 spans 13 amino acids. Per the germline V gene, CDR1 is ENHRY and CDR2 is SYGVKD. Trimming shortened V by 0 bases and J by 5 bases, and 7 bases separated the two germline ends. The CDR3 DNA sequence: TGTGCCATCAGTGAGTCGGAGTTATATGGCTACACCTTC. Its protein product is CAISESELYGYTF.

The V gene is TRBV18, the J gene TRBJ1-1; no definite D call. Germline-derived CDR1 and CDR2 are KGHSH and LQKENI. CDR3 length: 11 amino acids. Trimming left V 5 bases short and J 3 bases short, with 4 bases between. The CDR3, as DNA: TGTGCCAGCTCAGCGGACACTGAAGCTTTCTTT. Residues: CASSADTEAFF.

This clone was detected a few times. The chain joins TRBV11-2 to TRBJ1-4; D gene ambiguous. V gave up 4 bases and J gave up 8 bases, with 23 bases separating them. Per the germline V gene, CDR1 is SGHAT and CDR2 is FQNNGV. The CDR3 spans 17 residues. The CDR3 spells CASSSTGSFVGPEKLFF. In nucleotides, the CDR3 is TGTGCCAGCAGCTCTACCGGGTCGTTCGTCGGTCCGGAAAAACTGTTTTTT.

The chain carries TRBV5-6 and TRBJ1-2; D unclear. The germline V gene has CDR1 SGHDT and CDR2 YYEEEE. The CDR3 totals 15 residues. V was shortened by 4 bases and J by 4 bases, with 17 bases between the two germline ends. CDR3 protein: CASSPARGNLYGYTF. The CDR3 DNA reads as TGTGCCAGCAGCCCCGCTCGTGGGAACCTCTATGGCTACACCTTC.

The chain links TRBV7-9 to TRBJ2-1; TRBD1 matches 7 bases. J was trimmed by 9 bases and V by 5 bases; bases with no gene match: 10. CDR3 length equals 14 residues. Germline V gives CDR1 SEHNR, CDR2 FQNEAQ (reference sequence). The chain's CDR3 is CASSITRTGAEQFF. The CDR3 bases are TGTGCCAGCAGCATCACGAGAACAGGGGCTGAGCAGTTCTTC. Full variable domain (rest looked up from reference TRBV7-9 and TRBJ2-1): DTGVSQNPRHKITKRGQNVTFRCDPISEHNRLYWYRQTLGQGPEFLTYFQNEAQLEKSRLLSDRFSAERPKGSFSTLEIQRTEQGDSAMYLCASSITRTGAEQFFGPGTRLTVL.

About this clone itself: This CDR3 is also generated by other DNA sequences in the sample. The chain combines TRBV7-3 with TRBJ2-1, with D unclear. Germline CDR1 reads SGHTA; CDR2 reads FQGTGA. Trimming pared 2 bases from V and 1 base from J, leaving 3 bases between. CDR3 length: 13 residues. In DNA form, the CDR3 reads TGTGCCAGCAGCTTAGGGTCCTACAATGAGCAGTTCTTC. Its translation: CASSLGSYNEQFF.

This clone came up a few times. J is TRBJ1-2 and V is TRBV6-1, with D possibly TRBD1 on 5 matching bases. The CDR3 consists of 15 residues. Per the germline V gene, CDR1 is MNHNS and CDR2 is SASEGT. Trimming shortened V by 5 bases and J by 4 bases, and 17 bases separated the two germline ends. CDR3 residues: CASSPLSGGFYGYTF. In nucleotides, the CDR3 is TGTGCCAGCAGTCCCCTCAGTGGGGGGTTCTATGGCTACACCTTC.

This clone was seen more than once but under ten times. V usage is TRBV5-6 and J usage is TRBJ1-2; possible D gene TRBD1, 5 bases. V lost 4 bases and J 5 bases, leaving 12 bases between the germline ends. The CDR3 has 13 residues. CDR1 SGHDT and CDR2 YYEEEE come from the germline V gene. CDR3: CASSAGTEYGYTF. CDR3 nucleotides: TGTGCCAGCAGCGCCGGGACGGAGTATGGCTACACCTTC.

This sequence joins TRBV7-2 and TRBJ2-5; the D call may be TRBD1 or TRBD2 (5 bases each). The CDR3 has 11 amino acids. Deletions cut 5 bases from V and 5 bases from J, with 6 bases between. CDR1 is SGHTA and CDR2 is FQGNSA in the germline V gene. CDR3 in amino acids: CASSEGETQYF. For the CDR3, the DNA is TGTGCCAGCAGCGAGGGGGAGACCCAGTACTTC.

This chain links TRBV7-2 with TRBJ2-7; weak D call: TRBD1 (5 bases). V lost 5 bases to trimming and J lost 6 bases, with 11 bases between them. This CDR3 region has 12 residues. CDR1 and CDR2 (germline): SGHTA, FQGNSA. The CDR3 DNA sequence: TGTGCCAGCAGCCTAGGGGTCGGCGAGCAGTACTTC. Its translation: CASSLGVGEQYF.

Only a few counts were recorded for this clone. The rearrangement links TRBV5-1 to TRBJ2-5, with D possibly being TRBD2 (5 bases). Between the trimmed V and J ends, which lost 1 base and 4 bases, there was a span of 11 bases. CDR3 length: 14 residues. Looked up from germline, CDR1 is SGHRS and CDR2 is YFSETQ. This chain's CDR3 is CASSLNSRGETQYF. For the CDR3, the DNA is TGCGCCAGCAGCTTGAACAGCCGGGGAGAGACCCAGTACTTC. Full variable domain (missing parts from reference TRBV5-1 and TRBJ2-5): KAGVTQTPRYLIKTRGQQVTLSCSPISGHRSVSWYQQTPGQGLQFLFEYFSETQRNKGNFPGRFSGRQFSNSRSEMNVSTLELGDSALYLCASSLNSRGETQYFGPGTRLLVL.

There are many counts of this clone. The V gene is TRBV19, the J gene TRBJ2-1; D is tentatively TRBD1 or TRBD2 (5 bases each). V lost 6 bases to trimming and J lost 5 bases, with 23 bases between them. The CDR3 length is 17 residues. Germline values: CDR1 LNHDA, CDR2 SQIVND (reference sequence). The CDR3: CASSPNPPVGDHNEQFF. In DNA, the CDR3 is TGTGCCAGTAGCCCTAACCCCCCGGTGGGGGACCACAATGAGCAGTTCTTC.

The rearrangement links TRBV25-1 to TRBJ2-7; weak D call: TRBD1 (6 bases). Per germline, CDR1 MGHDK and CDR2 SYGVNS. Trimming removed 4 bases at V and 2 bases at J, with 9 bases between. The CDR3 is made up of 13 amino acids. CDR3 in DNA: TGTGCCAGCAGTGTAACAGGGACCTACGAGCAGTACGTC. This sequence encodes CASSVTGTYEQYV.

At least ten counts were recorded for this clone. CDR3: CATSRVHGQGSVGYTF. CDR3 bases: TGTGCCACCAGCAGAGTTCACGGCCAGGGGTCGGTCGGCTACACCTTC. The V and J genes are TRBV15 and TRBJ1-2; possible D gene TRBD1, 6 bases. The germline gives CDR1 LNHNV, CDR2 YYDKDF (reference sequence). This CDR3 spans 16 amino acids. V was pared by 1 base and J by 8 bases, with 20 bases between.

The chain recombines TRBV9 with TRBJ2-1, with 12 bases that match TRBD2. The V and J ends lost 0 bases and 6 bases, in that order; junction bases with no gene match: 1. From germline, CDR1 is SGDLS and CDR2 YYNGEE. The CDR3 consists of 15 residues. The CDR3: CASSVASGGGNEQFF. CDR3 sequence (DNA): TGTGCCAGCAGCGTAGCTAGCGGGGGGGGCAATGAGCAGTTCTTC.

The table lists this clone with a few counts. The sample holds other DNA sequences that translate to the same CDR3. The chain recombines TRBV14 with TRBJ1-1; D unresolved. The germline V gene encodes CDR1 SGHDN and CDR2 FVKESK. The CDR3 loop spans 14 amino acids. Trimming left V 4 bases short and J 1 base short, with 10 bases between. CDR3 nucleotide sequence: TGTGCCAGCAGCCGCCTGACCGGGAACACTGAAGCTTTCTTT. Its protein is CASSRLTGNTEAFF.

CDR3: CASSPRQEGEQFF. CDR3 coding DNA: TGTGCCAGCTCACCCCGGCAAGAAGGTGAGCAGTTCTTC. J is TRBJ2-1 and V is TRBV18; D call uncertain. The CDR3 totals 13 residues. Germline lookup yields CDR1 KGHSH and CDR2 LQKENI. The germline V and J ends were trimmed by 3 bases and 9 bases, with 12 bases remaining between them.

J is TRBJ2-7 and V is TRBV14; no firm D call. Trimming took off 0 bases at V and 5 bases at J, with 11 bases between the two ends. From germline, CDR1 is SGHDN and CDR2 FVKESK. CDR3 length: 14 residues. CDR3 in amino acids: CASSQDLGDNEQYF. The CDR3 bases are TGTGCCAGCAGCCAAGATCTGGGCGATAACGAGCAGTACTTC.

The chain combines TRBV25-1 with TRBJ2-7; 8 bases line up with TRBD2. The CDR3 runs 15 residues. Germline CDR1 MGHDK, CDR2 SYGVNS. Trimming cost V 1 base and J 4 bases; bases outside gene matches: 6. DNA for the CDR3: TGTGCCAGCAGTGAATCGGGGGGGCGAGGGTACGAGCAGTACTTC. As protein: CASSESGGRGYEQYF.

The rearrangement links TRBV7-2 to TRBJ2-1; tentatively, D is TRBD2 (5 bases). Germline V CDR1 and CDR2: SGHTA, FQGNSA. CDR3 length equals 15 residues. The ends were cut back, 3 bases at V and 3 bases at J, with 12 bases in the middle. CDR3 DNA sequence: TGTGCCAGCAGCTTTTCCGGGATAAACTACAATGAGCAGTTCTTC. It specifies CASSFSGINYNEQFF.

The chain combines TRBV4-3 with TRBJ2-3; TRBD2 is a possible D gene (6 bases). The CDR3 extends over 18 amino acids. Germline lookup yields CDR1 LGHNA and CDR2 YSLEER. V lost 0 bases and J 2 bases, leaving 18 bases between the germline ends. CDR3: CASSQDLVRDWSTDTQYF. In nucleotides, the CDR3 is TGCGCCAGCAGCCAAGATTTGGTCCGGGACTGGTCCACAGATACGCAGTATTTT.

In its sample, this clone was seen a few times. This CDR3 reads CASSPGGAGEKLFF. Here the CDR3 DNA reads TGTGCCAGCAGCCCGGGGGGGGCGGGTGAAAAACTGTTTTTT. This chain joins TRBV7-2 and TRBJ1-4, with TRBD1 as a possible D gene (6 bases). The germline V gene encodes CDR1 SGHTA and CDR2 FQGNSA. V lost 5 bases to trimming and J lost 7 bases, with 14 bases between them. The CDR3 spans 14 residues. The whole variable domain, filled in from reference TRBV7-2 and TRBJ1-4, reads GAGVSQSPSNKVTEKGKDVELRCDPISGHTALYWYRQSLGQGLEFLIYFQGNSAPDKSGLPSDRFSAERTGGSVSTLTIQRTQQEDSAVYLCASSPGGAGEKLFFGSGTQLSVL.